The source of this TCR beta chain is a study of T-cell reconstitution after alpha-beta-depleted transplantation in children. Molecular barcoding with unique molecular identifiers was used for the TCRbeta library. TCRdb re-called the PCR reads with MiXCR, one entry per CDR3 protein. The sample includes roughly 500,000 distinct CDR3 sequences, 30% to 35% seen only once; the top ten take approximately 2.3%. The CDR3 loop spans 15 amino acids. The germline V gene encodes CDR1 SGHTA and CDR2 FQGNSA. V lost 4 bases to trimming and J lost 4 bases; unmatched junction nucleotides: 9. The specimen was PBMCs from the stem cell graft donor, collected from the stem cell graft. This chain joins TRBV7-2 and TRBJ1-1, with TRBD1 matching 7 bases. This clonotype was sampled from a human donor who donated a stem cell graft to a child with aplastic anemia. CDR3 sequence: CASSSRQGRGTEAFF. The CDR3 nucleotides read TGTGCCAGCAGCTCCAGACAGGGAAGAGGCACTGAAGCTTTCTTT.